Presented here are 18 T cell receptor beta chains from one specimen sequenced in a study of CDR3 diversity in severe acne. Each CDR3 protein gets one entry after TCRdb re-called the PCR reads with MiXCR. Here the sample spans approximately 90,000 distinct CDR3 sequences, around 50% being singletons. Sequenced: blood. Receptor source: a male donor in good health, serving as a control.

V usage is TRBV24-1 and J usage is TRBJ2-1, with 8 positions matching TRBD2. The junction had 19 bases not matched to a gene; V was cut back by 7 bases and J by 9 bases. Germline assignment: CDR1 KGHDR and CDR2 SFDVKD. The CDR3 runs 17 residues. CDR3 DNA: TGTGCCACCAGCCTGTGGGGCGGGGGGCGCCAGGCAGGTGAGCAGTTCTTC. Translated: CATSLWGGGRQAGEQFF.

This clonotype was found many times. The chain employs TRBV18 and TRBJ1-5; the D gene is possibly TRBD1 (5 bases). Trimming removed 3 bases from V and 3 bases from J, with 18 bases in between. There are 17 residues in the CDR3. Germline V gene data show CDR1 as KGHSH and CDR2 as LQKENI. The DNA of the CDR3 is TGTGCCAGCTCACCGAGGGGACTCGGCGGATACAATCAGCCCCAGCATTTT. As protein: CASSPRGLGGYNQPQHF.

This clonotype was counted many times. The CDR3 region is CATSDQAHTGGNGYTF. The CDR3 DNA reads TGTGCCACCAGTGATCAGGCCCACACAGGGGGAAATGGCTACACCTTC. The chain employs TRBV24-1 and TRBJ1-2; 8 nucleotides line up with TRBD1. CDR3 size: 16 residues. CDR1 is KGHDR and CDR2 is SFDVKD in the germline V gene. The J segment lost 6 bases and the V segment lost 3 bases, leaving 11 bases of the junction unmatched.

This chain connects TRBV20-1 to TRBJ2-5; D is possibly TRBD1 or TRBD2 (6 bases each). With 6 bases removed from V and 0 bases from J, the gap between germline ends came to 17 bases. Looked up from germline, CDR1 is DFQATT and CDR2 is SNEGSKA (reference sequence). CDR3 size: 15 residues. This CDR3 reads CSAGLGGRDQETQYF. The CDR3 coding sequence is TGCAGTGCGGGGCTCGGGGGCCGTGACCAAGAGACCCAGTACTTC.

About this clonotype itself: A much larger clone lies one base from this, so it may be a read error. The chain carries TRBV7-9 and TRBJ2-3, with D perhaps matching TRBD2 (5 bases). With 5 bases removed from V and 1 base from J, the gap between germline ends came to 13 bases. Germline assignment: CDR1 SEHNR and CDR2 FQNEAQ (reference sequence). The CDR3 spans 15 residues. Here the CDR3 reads CASSPRLTGTDTQYF. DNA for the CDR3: TGTGCCAGCAGCCCTAGACTAACGGGCACAGATACGCAGTATTTT.

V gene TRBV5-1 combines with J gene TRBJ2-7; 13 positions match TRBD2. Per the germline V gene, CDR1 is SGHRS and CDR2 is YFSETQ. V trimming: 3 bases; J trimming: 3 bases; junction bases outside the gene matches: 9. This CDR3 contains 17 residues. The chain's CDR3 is CASSSTRLAGGYYEQYF. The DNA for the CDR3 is TGCGCCAGCAGCTCTACACGACTAGCGGGGGGCTACTACGAGCAGTACTTC. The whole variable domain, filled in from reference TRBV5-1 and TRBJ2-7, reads KAGVTQTPRYLIKTRGQQVTLSCSPISGHRSVSWYQQTPGQGLQFLFEYFSETQRNKGNFPGRFSGRQFSNSRSEMNVSTLELGDSALYLCASSSTRLAGGYYEQYFGPGTRLTVT.

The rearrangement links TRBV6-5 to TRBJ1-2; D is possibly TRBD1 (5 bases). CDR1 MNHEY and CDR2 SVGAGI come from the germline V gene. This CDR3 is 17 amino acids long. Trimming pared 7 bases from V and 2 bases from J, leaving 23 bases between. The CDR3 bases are TGTGCCAGCACTCTGAGCCGGGAAACTGGGGCCAACTATGGCTACACCTTC. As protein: CASTLSRETGANYGYTF.

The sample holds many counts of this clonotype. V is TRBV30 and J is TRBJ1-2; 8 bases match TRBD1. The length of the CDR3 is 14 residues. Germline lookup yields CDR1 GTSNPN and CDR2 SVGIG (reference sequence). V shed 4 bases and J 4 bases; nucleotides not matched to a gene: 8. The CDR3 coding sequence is TGTGCCTGGATTCGGACAGGGCTGATCTATGGCTACACCTTC. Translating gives CAWIRTGLIYGYTF.

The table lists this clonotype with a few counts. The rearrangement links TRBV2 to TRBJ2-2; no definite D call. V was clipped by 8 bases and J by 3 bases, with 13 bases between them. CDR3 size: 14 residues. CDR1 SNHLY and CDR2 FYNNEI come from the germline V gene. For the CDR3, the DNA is TGTGCCAGCTACCGATGGAGCGACACCGGGGAGCTGTTTTTT. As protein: CASYRWSDTGELFF.

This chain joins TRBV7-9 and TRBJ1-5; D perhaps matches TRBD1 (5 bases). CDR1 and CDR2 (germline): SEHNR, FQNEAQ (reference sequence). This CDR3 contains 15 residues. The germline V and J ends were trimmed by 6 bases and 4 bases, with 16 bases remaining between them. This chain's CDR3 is CASSVGLGLNQPQHF. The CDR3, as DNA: TGTGCCAGCAGTGTGGGTCTGGGACTTAATCAGCCCCAGCATTTT.

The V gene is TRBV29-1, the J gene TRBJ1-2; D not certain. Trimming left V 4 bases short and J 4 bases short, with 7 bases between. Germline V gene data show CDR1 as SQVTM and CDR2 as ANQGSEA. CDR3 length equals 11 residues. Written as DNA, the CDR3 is TGCAGCGTTGGAGTACTCTATGGCTACACCTTC. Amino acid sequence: CSVGVLYGYTF.

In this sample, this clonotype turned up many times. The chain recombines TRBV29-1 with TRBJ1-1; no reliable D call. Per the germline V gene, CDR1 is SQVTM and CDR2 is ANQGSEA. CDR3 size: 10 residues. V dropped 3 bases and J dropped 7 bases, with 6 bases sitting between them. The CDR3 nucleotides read TGCAGCGTTGAGAGTATTGAAGCTTTCTTT. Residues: CSVESIEAFF.

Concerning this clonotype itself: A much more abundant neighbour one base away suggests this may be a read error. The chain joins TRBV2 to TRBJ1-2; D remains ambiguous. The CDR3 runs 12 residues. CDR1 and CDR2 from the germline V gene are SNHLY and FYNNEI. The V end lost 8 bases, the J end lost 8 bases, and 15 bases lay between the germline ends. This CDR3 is CASDRPGGGYTF. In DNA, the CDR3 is TGTGCCAGCGATAGGCCCGGCGGAGGCTACACCTTC.

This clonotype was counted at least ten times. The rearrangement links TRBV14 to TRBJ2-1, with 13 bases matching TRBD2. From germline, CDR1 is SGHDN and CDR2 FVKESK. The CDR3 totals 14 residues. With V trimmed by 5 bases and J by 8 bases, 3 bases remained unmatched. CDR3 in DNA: TGTGCCAGCAGCGGACTAGCGGGAGTCGATGAGCAGTTCTTC. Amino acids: CASSGLAGVDEQFF.

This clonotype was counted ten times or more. CDR3 nucleotide sequence: TGTGCCAGCAGCGTAAATTCCGGGACGGAGAACACTGAAGCTTTCTTT. Its translation is CASSVNSGTENTEAFF. The chain couples TRBV9 to TRBJ1-1; D may be TRBD1 (5 bases). Germline CDR1 is SGDLS and CDR2 is YYNGEE. The CDR3 consists of 16 residues. Between the trimmed V and J ends, which lost 1 base and 1 base, there was a span of 14 bases.

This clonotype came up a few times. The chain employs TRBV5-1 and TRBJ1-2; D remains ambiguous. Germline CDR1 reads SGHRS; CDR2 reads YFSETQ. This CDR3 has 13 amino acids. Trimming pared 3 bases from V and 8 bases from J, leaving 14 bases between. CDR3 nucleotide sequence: TGCGCCAGCAGCTCCGCAACTCTAGGGGGCTACACCTTC. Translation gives CASSSATLGGYTF.

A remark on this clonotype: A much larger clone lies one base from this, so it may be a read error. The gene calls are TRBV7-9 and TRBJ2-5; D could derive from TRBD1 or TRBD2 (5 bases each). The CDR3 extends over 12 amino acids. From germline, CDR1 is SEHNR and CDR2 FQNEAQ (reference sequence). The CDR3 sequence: CASSLSGAEQHF. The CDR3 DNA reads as TGTGCCAGCAGTTTATCCGGGGCCGAGCAGCACTTC.

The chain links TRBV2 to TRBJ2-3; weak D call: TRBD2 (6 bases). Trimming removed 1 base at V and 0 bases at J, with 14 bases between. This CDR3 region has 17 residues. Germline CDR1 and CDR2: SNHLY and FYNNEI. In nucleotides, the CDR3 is TGTGCCAGCAGTGAAGAGCTTTTGGGGACTAGCACAGATACGCAGTATTTT. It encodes CASSEELLGTSTDTQYF.